The rows below give T cell receptor beta chains drawn from one sample of a study of blood T cell repertoires in COVID-19. The method was immunoSEQ multiplex PCR; TCRdb's version includes in-frame clones alone and lacks a portion of them. This table holds 230,000 or so clones, 70% to 90% found once. The sample taken for sequencing was PBMCs or T cells enriched from blood (not recorded which). These receptors were collected from a woman aged 50 to 60 who had been exposed to COVID-19. Each CDR3 is given with its conserved first and last residue. Each record gives: V gene, J gene, D gene, clone size, CDR3 protein, CDR3 DNA. D genes are given only for firm matches. Clone size appears in some rows only: once, few, many, or a class for an expanded clone.

V gene: TRBV10-3; J gene: TRBJ1-1; D gene: TRBD1; clone size: -; CDR3 protein: CAISETGGNTEAFF; CDR3 DNA: TGTGCCATCAGCGAGACAGGGGGCAACACTGAAGCTTTCTTT
V gene: TRBV24-1; J gene: TRBJ2-3; D gene: TRBD1; clone size: -; CDR3 protein: CATSAGDRVTDTQYF; CDR3 DNA: TGTGCCACCAGTGCTGGAGACAGGGTGACGGATACGCAGTATTTT
V gene: TRBV28; J gene: TRBJ2-1; D gene: -; clone size: -; CDR3 protein: CASSMGLSRTYNEQFF; CDR3 DNA: TGTGCCAGCAGCATGGGCCTGAGTAGGACCTACAATGAGCAGTTCTTC
V gene: TRBV10-3; J gene: TRBJ2-2; D gene: -; clone size: -; CDR3 protein: CAIGGLGTNTGELFF; CDR3 DNA: TGTGCCATCGGGGGCCTAGGGACAAATACCGGGGAGCTGTTTTTT
V gene: TRBV4-2; J gene: TRBJ1-4; D gene: TRBD1; clone size: few; CDR3 protein: CASSRPGQGIEKLFF; CDR3 DNA: TGTGCCAGCAGCCGCCCGGGACAGGGAATTGAAAAACTGTTTTTT
V gene: TRBV5-8; J gene: TRBJ1-4; D gene: TRBD1; clone size: -; CDR3 protein: CASSLGDRGNEKLFF; CDR3 DNA: TGTGCCAGCAGCTTGGGTGACAGGGGTAATGAAAAACTGTTTTTT
V gene: TRBV6-5; J gene: TRBJ1-2; D gene: -; clone size: -; CDR3 protein: CASAGGSNYGYTF; CDR3 DNA: TGTGCCAGCGCGGGGGGCTCTAACTATGGCTACACCTTC
V gene: TRBV30; J gene: TRBJ2-7; D gene: -; clone size: once; CDR3 protein: CAWSGTAYEQYF; CDR3 DNA: TGTGCCTGGAGTGGGACAGCCTACGAGCAGTACTTC
V gene: TRBV18; J gene: TRBJ2-7; D gene: -; clone size: -; CDR3 protein: CASSPRGGLVQGLYEQYF; CDR3 DNA: TGTGCCAGCTCACCACGTGGGGGCCTGGTCCAAGGACTCTACGAGCAGTACTTC
V gene: TRBV5-1; J gene: TRBJ2-5; D gene: -; clone size: -; CDR3 protein: CASSFRQGGLETQYF; CDR3 DNA: TGCGCCAGCAGCTTTCGACAGGGAGGTCTGGAGACCCAGTACTTC
V gene: TRBV28; J gene: TRBJ1-2; D gene: -; clone size: -; CDR3 protein: CASRTGVPGYTF; CDR3 DNA: TGTGCCAGCAGGACCGGGGTCCCTGGCTACACCTTC
V gene: TRBV18; J gene: TRBJ1-2; D gene: TRBD1; clone size: -; CDR3 protein: CASSQTDRNNYGYTF; CDR3 DNA: TGTGCCAGCTCACAAACGGACAGGAATAACTATGGCTACACCTTC
V gene: TRBV12-3/TRBV12-4; J gene: TRBJ1-1; D gene: -; clone size: -; CDR3 protein: CASSFGQNTEAFF; CDR3 DNA: TGTGCCAGCAGTTTCGGACAGAACACTGAAGCTTTCTTT
V gene: TRBV28; J gene: TRBJ1-1; D gene: -; clone size: -; CDR3 protein: CASSSFTSSTAAGGDTEAFF; CDR3 DNA: TGTGCCAGCAGTAGCTTCACGTCATCGACTGCTGCGGGAGGAGACACTGAAGCTTTCTTT
V gene: TRBV29-1; J gene: TRBJ2-7; D gene: -; clone size: -; CDR3 protein: CSVAAMRAGEEQYF; CDR3 DNA: TGCAGCGTTGCGGCCATGCGCGCCGGAGAGGAGCAGTACTTC
V gene: TRBV6-2/TRBV6-3; J gene: TRBJ1-2; D gene: TRBD1; clone size: -; CDR3 protein: CASSFRDSFLANYGYTF; CDR3 DNA: TGTGCCAGCAGTTTCCGGGACAGCTTCCTAGCTAACTATGGCTACACCTTC
V gene: TRBV18; J gene: TRBJ2-1; D gene: TRBD1; clone size: -; CDR3 protein: CASSPGQGLYNEQFF; CDR3 DNA: TGTGCCAGCTCACCGGGACAGGGACTCTACAATGAGCAGTTCTTC
V gene: TRBV6-5; J gene: TRBJ1-6; D gene: -; clone size: -; CDR3 protein: CASTPGEPLHF; CDR3 DNA: TGTGCCAGCACTCCCGGTGAACCCCTCCACTTT
V gene: TRBV7-8; J gene: TRBJ2-2; D gene: TRBD1; clone size: -; CDR3 protein: CASSASSGGTGELFF; CDR3 DNA: TGTGCCAGCAGCGCATCCTCAGGGGGAACCGGGGAGCTGTTTTTT
V gene: TRBV11-2; J gene: TRBJ1-1; D gene: TRBD1; clone size: few; CDR3 protein: CASSPGTGRAFF; CDR3 DNA: TGTGCCAGCAGCCCGGGGACAGGCCGGGCTTTCTTT
V gene: TRBV28; J gene: TRBJ1-6; D gene: -; clone size: few; CDR3 protein: CASRGGPSYNSPLHF; CDR3 DNA: TGTGCCAGCAGAGGGGGACCGTCCTATAATTCACCCCTCCACTTT
V gene: TRBV5-1; J gene: TRBJ1-6; D gene: TRBD1; clone size: -; CDR3 protein: CASSLEGQGILTLHF; CDR3 DNA: TGCGCCAGCAGCTTGGAGGGACAGGGAATTCTAACCCTCCACTTT
V gene: TRBV15; J gene: TRBJ1-1; D gene: -; clone size: -; CDR3 protein: CATSTYSGGAFF; CDR3 DNA: TGTGCCACCAGCACTTACTCTGGCGGGGCTTTCTTT
V gene: TRBV28; J gene: TRBJ2-5; D gene: TRBD2; clone size: -; CDR3 protein: CASSPGGETQYF; CDR3 DNA: TGTGCCAGCAGTCCGGGGGGGGAGACCCAGTACTTC
V gene: TRBV6-2/TRBV6-3; J gene: TRBJ1-1; D gene: -; clone size: few; CDR3 protein: CASSRTQGTEAFF; CDR3 DNA: TGTGCCAGCAGTCGGACCCAGGGCACTGAAGCTTTCTTT
V gene: TRBV3-1/TRBV3-2; J gene: TRBJ2-7; D gene: -; clone size: -; CDR3 protein: CASSPAWGGREQYF; CDR3 DNA: TGTGCCAGCAGCCCCGCGTGGGGGGGGCGCGAGCAGTACTTC
V gene: TRBV5-5; J gene: TRBJ1-5; D gene: TRBD1; clone size: few; CDR3 protein: CASSWDRDQPQHF; CDR3 DNA: TGTGCCAGCAGCTGGGACAGGGACCAGCCCCAGCATTTT
V gene: TRBV5-1; J gene: TRBJ2-6; D gene: TRBD2; clone size: once; CDR3 protein: CASSYRLAGDSSGANVLTF; CDR3 DNA: TGCGCCAGCAGCTACCGACTAGCGGGGGATTCCTCTGGGGCCAACGTCCTGACTTTC
V gene: TRBV5-4; J gene: TRBJ2-7; D gene: -; clone size: -; CDR3 protein: CASSHGPIYEQYF; CDR3 DNA: TGTGCCAGCAGCCATGGGCCTATCTACGAGCAGTACTTC
V gene: TRBV29-1; J gene: TRBJ1-1; D gene: -; clone size: -; CDR3 protein: CSVEFFPQGVIAEAFF; CDR3 DNA: TGCAGCGTTGAATTTTTTCCACAGGGTGTCATCGCTGAAGCTTTCTTT
V gene: TRBV7-8; J gene: TRBJ2-2; D gene: TRBD1; clone size: -; CDR3 protein: CASRNNPGTGVGELFF; CDR3 DNA: TGTGCCAGCAGAAATAACCCCGGGACAGGGGTCGGGGAGCTGTTTTTT
V gene: TRBV7-9; J gene: TRBJ2-2; D gene: -; clone size: -; CDR3 protein: CASSSMTRAGELFF; CDR3 DNA: TGTGCCAGCAGCTCGATGACCAGGGCGGGGGAGCTGTTTTTT
V gene: TRBV19; J gene: TRBJ2-7; D gene: TRBD1; clone size: -; CDR3 protein: CASSIGQGSYEQYF; CDR3 DNA: TGTGCCAGTAGTATCGGACAGGGCTCCTACGAGCAGTACTTC
V gene: TRBV6-5; J gene: TRBJ1-1; D gene: TRBD1; clone size: -; CDR3 protein: CASSVTGGRAFF; CDR3 DNA: TGTGCCAGCAGCGTAACAGGGGGCAGGGCTTTCTTT
V gene: TRBV7-9; J gene: TRBJ2-3; D gene: TRBD2; clone size: -; CDR3 protein: CASSLAGSGGLGTQYF; CDR3 DNA: TGTGCCAGCAGCTTAGCGGGTAGCGGGGGCTTGGGTACGCAGTATTTT
V gene: TRBV6-5; J gene: TRBJ2-7; D gene: -; clone size: -; CDR3 protein: CASSSPLGDEQYF; CDR3 DNA: TGTGCCAGCAGTTCCCCTTTAGGAGACGAGCAGTACTTC
V gene: TRBV7-9; J gene: TRBJ1-1; D gene: -; clone size: -; CDR3 protein: CASSLNVERQAFF; CDR3 DNA: TGTGCCAGCAGCTTAAACGTGGAGAGACAAGCTTTCTTT
V gene: TRBV18; J gene: TRBJ1-6; D gene: -; clone size: -; CDR3 protein: CASSPDRPSPLHF; CDR3 DNA: TGTGCCAGCTCACCAGACAGGCCTTCACCCCTCCACTTT
V gene: TRBV28; J gene: TRBJ2-7; D gene: TRBD2; clone size: -; CDR3 protein: CASSLAREGHEQYF; CDR3 DNA: TGTGCCAGCAGCCTCGCCCGGGAGGGCCACGAGCAGTACTTC
V gene: TRBV4-3; J gene: TRBJ2-1; D gene: TRBD2; clone size: -; CDR3 protein: CASSQERGGGGAINEQFF; CDR3 DNA: TGCGCCAGCAGCCAAGAAAGGGGCGGCGGGGGGGCTATCAATGAGCAGTTCTTC
V gene: TRBV5-4; J gene: TRBJ2-7; D gene: -; clone size: few; CDR3 protein: CASSPGGTVNYEQYF; CDR3 DNA: TGTGCCAGCAGCCCAGGGGGGACAGTGAACTACGAGCAGTACTTC
V gene: TRBV15; J gene: TRBJ1-3; D gene: -; clone size: once; CDR3 protein: CATSRGVGTSGNTIYF; CDR3 DNA: TGTGCCACCAGCAGGGGAGTGGGCACCTCTGGAAACACCATATATTTT
V gene: TRBV20-1; J gene: TRBJ1-2; D gene: -; clone size: -; CDR3 protein: CSARGIYGYTF; CDR3 DNA: TGCAGTGCTAGGGGCATATATGGCTACACCTTC
V gene: TRBV11-2; J gene: TRBJ2-3; D gene: -; clone size: -; CDR3 protein: CASSPRGSKTDTQYF; CDR3 DNA: TGTGCCAGCAGCCCAAGGGGTAGCAAGACAGATACGCAGTATTTT
V gene: TRBV6-1; J gene: TRBJ1-4; D gene: -; clone size: -; CDR3 protein: CASSDNEGAWEKLFF; CDR3 DNA: TGTGCCAGCAGTGATAATGAAGGGGCTTGGGAAAAACTGTTTTTT
V gene: TRBV4-1; J gene: TRBJ1-2; D gene: TRBD1; clone size: few; CDR3 protein: CASSPRDSLNYGYTF; CDR3 DNA: TGCGCCAGCAGCCCCCGGGACAGTCTTAACTATGGCTACACCTTC
V gene: TRBV7-3; J gene: TRBJ2-1; D gene: -; clone size: -; CDR3 protein: CASSSGPRGEQFF; CDR3 DNA: TGTGCCAGCAGCTCGGGACCCCGGGGGGAGCAGTTCTTC
V gene: TRBV20-1; J gene: TRBJ1-1; D gene: TRBD1; clone size: few; CDR3 protein: CSASTQGGTEAFF; CDR3 DNA: TGCAGTGCTAGTACACAGGGGGGGACTGAAGCTTTCTTT
V gene: TRBV20-1; J gene: TRBJ2-7; D gene: -; clone size: -; CDR3 protein: CSARGSGEQYF; CDR3 DNA: TGCAGTGCTAGAGGCTCGGGCGAGCAGTACTTC
V gene: TRBV7-9; J gene: TRBJ2-1; D gene: TRBD2; clone size: -; CDR3 protein: CASSFTSGGHNEQFF; CDR3 DNA: TGTGCCAGCAGCTTTACTAGCGGGGGGCATAATGAGCAGTTCTTC
V gene: TRBV13; J gene: TRBJ1-2; D gene: -; clone size: -; CDR3 protein: CASSLQGAGGYTF; CDR3 DNA: TGTGCCAGCAGCTTGCAGGGTGCAGGAGGCTACACCTTC
V gene: TRBV5-4; J gene: TRBJ2-6; D gene: TRBD1; clone size: -; CDR3 protein: CASSLKTGTGKSGANVLTF; CDR3 DNA: TGTGCCAGCAGCTTGAAGACCGGGACAGGGAAAAGTGGGGCCAACGTCCTGACTTTC
V gene: TRBV10-3; J gene: TRBJ1-6; D gene: TRBD1; clone size: -; CDR3 protein: CAIRGQESIGSPLHF; CDR3 DNA: TGTGCCATCAGGGGACAGGAATCAATCGGGTCACCCCTCCACTTT
V gene: TRBV6-5; J gene: TRBJ2-6; D gene: -; clone size: once; CDR3 protein: CASSYSPVSGANVLTF; CDR3 DNA: TGTGCCAGCAGTTACTCTCCAGTCTCTGGGGCCAACGTCCTGACTTTC
V gene: TRBV12-3/TRBV12-4; J gene: TRBJ1-3; D gene: -; clone size: few; CDR3 protein: CASSSGSGNTIYF; CDR3 DNA: TGTGCCAGCAGTTCCGGGTCTGGAAACACCATATATTTT
V gene: TRBV27; J gene: TRBJ1-5; D gene: TRBD1; clone size: -; CDR3 protein: CASSPYTGASNQPQHF; CDR3 DNA: TGTGCCAGCAGTCCCTACACAGGGGCGAGCAATCAGCCCCAGCATTTT
V gene: TRBV25-1; J gene: TRBJ1-6; D gene: -; clone size: many; CDR3 protein: CASSDVDSPYNSPLHF; CDR3 DNA: TGTGCCAGCAGTGATGTTGACAGTCCCTATAATTCACCCCTCCACTTT
V gene: TRBV3-1/TRBV3-2; J gene: TRBJ2-5; D gene: TRBD2; clone size: -; CDR3 protein: CASSLREGRTQYF; CDR3 DNA: TGTGCCAGCAGCCTCAGGGAGGGGCGGACCCAGTACTTC
V gene: TRBV7-2; J gene: TRBJ2-7; D gene: -; clone size: few; CDR3 protein: CASSLAESAGDEQYF; CDR3 DNA: TGTGCCAGCAGCTTAGCTGAATCGGCAGGGGACGAGCAGTACTTC
V gene: TRBV5-1; J gene: TRBJ2-7; D gene: TRBD1; clone size: -; CDR3 protein: CASKPSRDRAHEQYF; CDR3 DNA: TGCGCCAGCAAGCCTTCGCGGGACAGGGCCCACGAGCAGTACTTC